This TCR beta chain was recorded in a study of blood T cell repertoires in COVID-19. Background on the study: Sites across the United States, Italy and Spain contributed samples from acute and convalescent COVID-19. PBMCs, B-cell-depleted T cells, or T cells provided the cDNA or gDNA that made up the material.

In the authors' methods: Reference gene primers were amplified, and this amplification served to estimate nucleated cell counts. Profiled with immunoSEQ multiplex PCR; TCRdb holds only in-frame clones, not every one. For V, J and clone size, that table is used; D and trimming come from the DNA. The top ten clones hold 2.5% of a sample with 40,000 to 55,000 clones, less than 85% of them seen once. The germline V and J ends were trimmed by 3 bases and 0 bases, with 7 bases remaining between them. Germline CDR1 is SQVTM and CDR2 is ANQGSEA. The CDR3 contains 13 residues. The clonotype originates from a man aged 45-60 years with acute or convalescent COVID-19. This sequence joins TRBV29-1 and TRBJ2-3; D unresolved. The specimen was peripheral blood. The CDR3 DNA follows: TGCAGCGTTGACCGAGAGAGCACAGATACGCAGTATTTT. This encodes CSVDRESTDTQYF.